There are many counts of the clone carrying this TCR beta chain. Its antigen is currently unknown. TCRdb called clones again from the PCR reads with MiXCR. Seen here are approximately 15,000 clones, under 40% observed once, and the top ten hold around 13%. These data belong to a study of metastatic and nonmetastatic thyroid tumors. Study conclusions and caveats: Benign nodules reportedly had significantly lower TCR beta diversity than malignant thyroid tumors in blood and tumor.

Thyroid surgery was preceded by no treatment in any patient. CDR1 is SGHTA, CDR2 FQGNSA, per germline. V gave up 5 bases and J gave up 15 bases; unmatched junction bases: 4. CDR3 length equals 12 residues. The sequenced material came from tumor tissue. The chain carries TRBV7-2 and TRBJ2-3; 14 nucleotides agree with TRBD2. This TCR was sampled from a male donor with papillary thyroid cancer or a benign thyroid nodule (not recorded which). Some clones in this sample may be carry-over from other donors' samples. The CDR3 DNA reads TGTGCCAGCAGCCGGACTAGCGGGGGGCCTTATTTT. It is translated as CASSRTSGGPYF.